Sequencing of this T cell receptor (beta chain) was carried out in a study of blood T cell repertoires in COVID-19. Only in-frame clones appear in the TCRdb table, and some are missing; sequencing was by immunoSEQ multiplex PCR. The sample lists under 250,000 clones, roughly 80% occurring once. The CDR3 has 14 amino acids. The V gene lost 2 bases and the J gene lost 4 bases, with 12 bases spanning the gap. Germline V CDR1 and CDR2: MDHEN, SYDVKM. V usage is TRBV28 and J usage is TRBJ2-7; perhaps TRBD2 as D (6 bases). This receptor was obtained from a woman aged 18 to 35 with acute or convalescent COVID-19. Sequencing was carried out using peripheral blood. CDR3 in amino acids: CASSLGGSIYEQYF. The CDR3 DNA reads TGTGCCAGCAGTTTAGGGGGGAGCATTTACGAGCAGTACTTC.